The 4 T cell receptor beta chains below were found in one sample sequenced in a study of tumor-infiltrating lymphocytes in primary liver carcinoma (TCRdb year 2017). Sequenced using an Illumina HiSeq 2500. TCRbeta-specific cDNA was reverse-transcribed from around 0.45 ug total RNA using a constant-region primer and ProtoScript II reverse transcriptase. The TCRbeta libraries were prepared through three rounds of nested multiplex PCR following a slightly modified ARM-PCR procedure. Multiplex TRBV1-TRBV30 forward primers and a Cbeta reverse primer were used in the first two PCR rounds, each of which was run for around 10 cycles. TCRdb reanalyzed the raw reads on its own, using fastp at Q25 for trimming and MiXCR for clone calling, and kept in-frame beta chains. Every CDR3 protein is listed once, alongside the most common genes and DNA of its rows. In this sample the table shows about 320,000 distinct CDR3 sequences, approximately 60% of which occur a single time. The ten most abundant clones make up about 8.4% of the sample.

RNA from unsorted whole blood was extracted with TRIzol reagent, and germline DNA was obtained with the DNeasy Blood & Tissue kit. Sample: peripheral blood. All receptors come from a man in his forties with primary liver carcinoma and hepatitis B virus infection.

The chain couples TRBV28 to TRBJ2-4; tentatively, D is TRBD1 (6 bases). The CDR3 is made up of 18 amino acids. The V gene's germline CDR1 is MDHEN and CDR2 SYDVKM. Trimming removed 5 bases from V and 1 base from J, with 21 bases in between. This chain's CDR3 is CASSKGGGSLLAKNIQYF. The CDR3 DNA reads TGTGCCAGCAGTAAAGGTGGGGGCTCCCTATTGGCCAAAAACATTCAGTACTTC. The whole variable domain, filled in from reference TRBV28 and TRBJ2-4, reads DVKVTQSSRYLVKRTGEKVFLECVQDMDHENMFWYRQDPGLGLRLIYFSYDVKMKEKGDIPEGYSVSREKKERFSLILESASTNQTSMYLCASSKGGGSLLAKNIQYFGAGTRLSVL.

The table lists this clonotype with many counts. This chain links TRBV30 with TRBJ1-1; no firm D call. This CDR3 is built from 11 residues. Trimming pared 1 base from V and 8 bases from J, leaving 8 bases between. Germline CDR1 reads GTSNPN; CDR2 reads SVGIG (reference sequence). For the CDR3, the DNA is TGTGCCTGGAGTGAGGCAACCGAAGCTTTCTTT. Its translation: CAWSEATEAFF.

As for this clonotype: This sequence may be a read error, since a much larger clone differs from it by one base. CDR3 loop: CASSVTRTVEKLFF. CDR3 coding DNA: TGTGCCAGCAGTGTGACTAGGACAGTTGAAAAACTGTTTTTT. The J gene is TRBJ1-4, the V gene TRBV6-1; tentative D call: TRBD1 (6 bases). The CDR3 loop spans 14 amino acids. From germline, CDR1 is MNHNS and CDR2 SASEGT. The V end was cut by 4 bases, the J end by 7 bases, with 13 bases between.

About this clonotype itself: Germline and junction disagree at one end, which may indicate a read error. The chain carries TRBV11-3 and TRBJ2-3, with D tentatively TRBD1 (6 bases). Germline lookup yields CDR1 SGHNT and CDR2 YENEEA. The length of the CDR3 is 15 residues. The CDR3 is CTSSSGTRGLDTQYF. CDR3 nucleotides: TGTACCAGCAGTTCCGGGACAAGGGGCTTGGATACGCAGTATTTT.